The 29 T cell receptor beta chains below all came from one sample that was sequenced in a study of OX40 agonist ivuxolimab in advanced cancers. Some clones are missing from TCRdb's copy, which holds only in-frame ones; the method was immunoSEQ multiplex PCR. The sample has approximately 76,000 clones, 85% to 90% seen once; the top ten hold 10% to 15%. This specimen consisted of CD4+ or CD8+ T cells sorted from blood, obtained in a trial of the OX40 agonist ivuxolimab. All receptors derive from an adult with an advanced solid tumor such as melanoma, head and neck, liver or kidney cancer.

This clone was counted a few times. J is TRBJ1-2 and V is TRBV7-9; maybe TRBD1 (5 bases). CDR1 and CDR2 (germline): SEHNR, FQNEAQ (reference sequence). Trimming cost V 5 bases and J 7 bases, with 20 bases left between them. The CDR3 contains 15 residues. DNA of the CDR3: TGTGCCAGCAGCAACCCGTCTGGGGGGTCGGCTGGCTACACCTTC. Translated: CASSNPSGGSAGYTF.

This clone appeared a single time. J is TRBJ1-2 and V is TRBV2; D not resolved. Germline V gives CDR1 SNHLY, CDR2 FYNNEI. CDR3 length equals 15 residues. V dropped 6 bases and J dropped 2 bases, with 16 bases sitting between them. The CDR3 loop reads CASRREGSRNYGYTF. As DNA, the CDR3 is TGTGCCAGCAGGAGGGAGGGCAGCAGGAACTATGGCTACACCTTC.

The chain recombines TRBV4-1 with TRBJ2-5, with D perhaps TRBD1 (6 bases). The V gene's germline CDR1 is MGHRA and CDR2 YSYEKL. V lost 5 bases and J 5 bases, leaving 18 bases between the germline ends. This CDR3 spans 15 amino acids. The CDR3: CASSRVPSQGETQYF. The CDR3 bases are TGCGCCAGCAGCAGGGTCCCATCCCAGGGGGAGACCCAGTACTTC.

The chain joins TRBV4-1 to TRBJ2-1; 13 bases align to TRBD2. The V segment lost 4 bases and the J segment 7 bases; nucleotides outside the gene matches: 1. Per germline, CDR1 MGHRA and CDR2 YSYEKL. The CDR3 has 14 residues. Here the CDR3 reads CASSPGLAGNEQFF. The CDR3 nucleotides read TGCGCCAGCAGCCCGGGACTAGCGGGAAATGAGCAGTTCTTC.

The chain couples TRBV5-6 to TRBJ1-2; TRBD1 agrees at 7 bases. V trimming: 1 base; J trimming: 2 bases; junction bases outside the gene matches: 2. In germline, CDR1 is SGHDT, CDR2 YYEEEE. CDR3 length: 14 amino acids. The CDR3 protein is CASSLLTGNYGYTF. The CDR3 DNA reads as TGTGCCAGCAGCTTGCTGACAGGGAACTATGGCTACACCTTC. Filled out from reference TRBV5-6 and TRBJ1-2, the complete variable domain reads DAGVTQSPTHLIKTRGQQVTLRCSPKSGHDTVSWYQQALGQGPQFIFQYYEEEERQRGNFPDRFSGHQFPNYSSELNVNALLLGDSALYLCASSLLTGNYGYTFGSGTRLTVV.

The V and J genes are TRBV28 and TRBJ1-5, with a tentative D call TRBD1 (6 bases). Trimming removed 7 bases from V and 1 base from J, with 11 bases in between. This CDR3 contains 14 residues. Germline assignment: CDR1 MDHEN and CDR2 SYDVKM. As DNA, the CDR3 is TGTGCCAGCAACCTCCAGGGGAGCAATCAGCCCCAGCATTTT. Translating it yields CASNLQGSNQPQHF.

Comment on this clone: Other DNA sequences in this specimen translate into the identical CDR3. The chain combines TRBV27 with TRBJ1-2; unclear D gene. The germline gives CDR1 MNHEY, CDR2 SMNVEV (reference sequence). Trimming stripped 2 bases from V and 2 bases from J, with 6 bases between. This CDR3 has 13 residues. The CDR3 region has the DNA TGTGCCAGCAGTTTAGGCAGCAACTATGGCTACACCTTC. The encoded protein is CASSLGSNYGYTF.

The V gene is TRBV15, the J gene TRBJ1-1; possibly TRBD1 for D (5 bases). Per germline, CDR1 LNHNV and CDR2 YYDKDF (reference sequence). V lost 5 bases to trimming and J lost 0 bases, with 16 bases between them. This CDR3 has 16 amino acids. The CDR3 protein is CATSFSKTVMNTEAFF. The CDR3 coding sequence is TGTGCCACCAGCTTCTCCAAGACAGTCATGAACACTGAAGCTTTCTTT.

This clone has just one count. The CDR3 sequence is CASGPIGETQYF. The CDR3 bases are TGTGCCAGTGGTCCCATAGGGGAGACCCAGTACTTC. The V call is TRBV19, the J call TRBJ2-5; D call uncertain. The germline V gene encodes CDR1 LNHDA and CDR2 SQIVND (reference sequence). This CDR3 region has 12 residues. V lost 8 bases and J 5 bases, leaving 12 bases between the germline ends.

The J gene is TRBJ2-7, the V gene TRBV18; D is uncertain. This CDR3 has 16 amino acids. Germline-derived CDR1 and CDR2 are KGHSH and LQKENI. Trimming removed 3 bases from V and 1 base from J, with 16 bases in between. CDR3 bases: TGTGCCAGCTCACCCTATGGGCCTTCCTTATCCTACGAGCAGTACTTC. Its protein product is CASSPYGPSLSYEQYF.

V is TRBV11-3 and J is TRBJ2-7; D is uncertain. Trimming removed 1 base from V and 1 base from J, with 5 bases in between. CDR3 length equals 13 residues. Germline V gene lookup returns CDR1 SGHNT and CDR2 YENEEA. The CDR3 nucleotides are TGTGCCAGCAGCTTAGCACGGTCCTACGAGCAGTACTTC. Translation gives CASSLARSYEQYF.

The genes are TRBV15 and TRBJ2-7, with TRBD1 identical over 8 bases. The germline gives CDR1 LNHNV, CDR2 YYDKDF (reference sequence). Trimming at V came to 2 bases and at J to 2 bases, leaving 5 bases not matched to a gene. This CDR3 has 15 amino acids. CDR3 sequence reads: CATSRHTGQAYEQYF. Here the CDR3 DNA reads TGTGCCACCAGCAGACACACGGGACAGGCCTACGAGCAGTACTTC.

The chain employs TRBV9 and TRBJ2-5; no clear D gene. The DNA matches TRBJ2-7 better at its end, which makes the J call doubtful. Germline V lookup: CDR1 SGDLS, CDR2 YYNGEE. The CDR3 sequence is 14 residues long. The CDR3 region is CASSATTSTYEQYF. The DNA for the CDR3 is TGTGCCAGCAGCGCGACGACCTCAACCTACGAGCAGTACTTC.

V gene TRBV6-1 combines with J gene TRBJ1-1; no firm D call. V lost 2 bases and J 1 base, leaving 5 bases between the germline ends. The CDR3 contains 13 residues. Germline loops: CDR1 MNHNS, CDR2 SASEGT. In DNA form, the CDR3 reads TGTGCCAGCAGTGAAATCGGGAACACTGAAGCTTTCTTT. It codes for CASSEIGNTEAFF.

The V call is TRBV5-1, the J call TRBJ2-7, with 9 positions matching TRBD1. V lost 4 bases and J lost 6; bases outside the gene matches: 11. Germline V gives CDR1 SGHRS, CDR2 YFSETQ. CDR3 length: 15 amino acids. This CDR3 is CASSRPGQGLGEQYF. The CDR3 DNA reads as TGCGCCAGCAGCCGCCCGGGACAGGGATTGGGCGAGCAGTACTTC.

The V and J genes are TRBV12-5 and TRBJ2-3, with no clear D. CDR1 and CDR2 from the germline V gene are LGHNT and FRNRAP. Trimming took 7 bases from V and 2 from J, leaving 16 bases between them. This CDR3 spans 15 amino acids. The CDR3 bases are TGTGCTAGTGCCCCCGGCCGGGTTTACACAGATACGCAGTATTTT. Amino acid sequence: CASAPGRVYTDTQYF. Filled out from reference TRBV12-5 and TRBJ2-3, the complete variable domain reads DARVTQTPRHKVTEMGQEVTMRCQPILGHNTVFWYRQTMMQGLELLAYFRNRAPLDDSGMPKDRFSAEMPDATLATLKIQPSEPRDSAVYFCASAPGRVYTDTQYFGPGTRLTVL.

This chain uses TRBV27 with TRBJ2-1; D is uncertain. The CDR3 loop spans 16 amino acids. Germline-derived CDR1 and CDR2 are MNHEY and SMNVEV (reference sequence). V lost 0 bases to trimming and J lost 0 bases, with 9 bases between them. DNA of the CDR3: TGTGCCAGCAGTTTATCCGCTGAGAGCTCCTACAATGAGCAGTTCTTC. This sequence encodes CASSLSAESSYNEQFF.

The gene calls are TRBV10-3 and TRBJ2-3; 7 nucleotides agree with TRBD1. The CDR3 extends over 15 amino acids. The V gene end was trimmed by 4 bases and the J gene end by 6 bases; junction bases not matched to a gene: 10. Germline V CDR1 and CDR2: ENHRY, SYGVKD. The CDR3 loop is CAISVRGRGVDTQYF. In nucleotides, the CDR3 is TGTGCCATCAGTGTGAGGGGGCGAGGGGTGGATACGCAGTATTTT.

The chain employs TRBV6-1 and TRBJ2-7, with TRBD2 matching over 7 bases. V was pared by 11 bases and J by 3 bases, with 16 bases of the junction left unmatched. CDR3 length: 15 amino acids. Germline V gives CDR1 MNHNS, CDR2 SASEGT. The CDR3 DNA reads as TGTGCCTCGATCAACCTTGGGGGGGGATACTACGAGCAGTACTTC. It is translated as CASINLGGGYYEQYF.

The chain has TRBV11-3 and TRBJ2-1; 7 bases match TRBD2. After removal of 6 bases from V and 0 bases from J, the junction contained 8 bases not matched to a gene. CDR3 size: 16 residues. The germline V gene encodes CDR1 SGHNT and CDR2 YENEEA. CDR3 region: CASRPGGGSSYNEQFF. CDR3 in DNA: TGTGCCAGCAGACCGGGAGGCGGGAGCTCCTACAATGAGCAGTTCTTC.

The chain combines TRBV7-2 with TRBJ1-5; maybe TRBD1 (6 bases). Germline values: CDR1 SGHTA, CDR2 FQGNSA. Trimming took off 1 base at V and 7 bases at J, with 8 bases between the two ends. The CDR3 has 13 residues. Written as DNA, the CDR3 is TGTGCCAGCAGCTTAGGCAGGGGCCAGCCCCAGCATTTT. Translation: CASSLGRGQPQHF.

V and J are TRBV6-4 and TRBJ2-1, with 12 bases fitting TRBD1. Germline V gene sequence: CDR1 MRHNA, CDR2 SNTAGT. The J segment lost 8 bases and the V segment lost 3 bases, leaving 2 bases of the junction unmatched. There are 14 residues in the CDR3. The CDR3 loop reads CASSEGTGGHEQFF. The DNA for the CDR3 is TGTGCCAGCAGTGAGGGGACAGGGGGCCATGAGCAGTTCTTC.

This clone has just one count. V is TRBV5-3 and J is TRBJ2-1, with a tentative D call TRBD2 (6 bases). TRBV5-3 falls under the ORF class, with uncertain function. Trimming pared 4 bases from V and 6 bases from J, leaving 20 bases between. The CDR3 totals 16 residues. The CDR3, as DNA: TGTGCCAGAAGCCCGAAGGTAGCGGCGGCCGGCAATGAGCAGTTCTTC. As protein: CARSPKVAAAGNEQFF.

This chain joins TRBV4-1 and TRBJ2-3; D call uncertain. V was shortened by 0 bases and J by 0 bases, with 4 bases between the two germline ends. CDR3 size: 14 residues. CDR1 is MGHRA and CDR2 is YSYEKL in the germline V gene. CDR3 residues: CASSQDTSTDTQYF. CDR3 sequence (DNA): TGCGCCAGCAGCCAAGATACGAGCACAGATACGCAGTATTTT.

The rearrangement uses TRBV9 and TRBJ2-1; D is perhaps TRBD2 (5 bases). Germline V gene sequence: CDR1 SGDLS, CDR2 YYNGEE. The CDR3 covers 16 residues. Trimming left V 3 bases short and J 6 bases short, with 19 bases between. CDR3 DNA sequence: TGTGCCAGCAGCGCCCCAATAGAGCGGAACAGCAATGAGCAGTTCTTC. Protein sequence: CASSAPIERNSNEQFF.

The chain carries TRBV27 and TRBJ2-7, with 7 bases that match TRBD1. With 3 bases clipped from V and 7 bases from J, the junction kept 3 bases outside the gene matches. The V gene's germline CDR1 is MNHEY and CDR2 SMNVEV (reference sequence). This CDR3 contains 12 residues. The DNA for the CDR3 is TGTGCCAGCAGTTTCACAGGGGTAGAGCAGTACTTC. This translates into CASSFTGVEQYF.

The V gene is TRBV5-1, the J gene TRBJ2-5; 8 positions match TRBD2. This CDR3 has 14 residues. Germline V gives CDR1 SGHRS, CDR2 YFSETQ. The V and J ends lost 3 bases and 3 bases, in that order; junction bases with no gene match: 4. The CDR3 coding sequence is TGCGCCAGCAGCTCTACCGGGAGGGAAGAGACCCAGTACTTC. It encodes CASSSTGREETQYF.

The gene calls are TRBV7-3 and TRBJ2-2; no reliable D call. The CDR3 contains 13 residues. V lost 2 bases and J 5 bases, leaving 6 bases between the germline ends. Germline V gene lookup returns CDR1 SGHTA and CDR2 FQGTGA. The CDR3 sequence is CASSLEGTGELFF. Here the CDR3 DNA reads TGTGCCAGCAGCTTAGAAGGGACCGGGGAGCTGTTTTTT.

This chain uses TRBV6-5 with TRBJ2-7; D ambiguous. V shed 0 bases and J shed 0 bases, with 9 bases lying between them. The V gene's germline CDR1 is MNHEY and CDR2 SVGAGI. CDR3 length: 15 amino acids. CDR3 sequence (DNA): TGTGCCAGCAGTTACTCGATGGGCCACTCCTACGAGCAGTACTTC. This sequence encodes CASSYSMGHSYEQYF.